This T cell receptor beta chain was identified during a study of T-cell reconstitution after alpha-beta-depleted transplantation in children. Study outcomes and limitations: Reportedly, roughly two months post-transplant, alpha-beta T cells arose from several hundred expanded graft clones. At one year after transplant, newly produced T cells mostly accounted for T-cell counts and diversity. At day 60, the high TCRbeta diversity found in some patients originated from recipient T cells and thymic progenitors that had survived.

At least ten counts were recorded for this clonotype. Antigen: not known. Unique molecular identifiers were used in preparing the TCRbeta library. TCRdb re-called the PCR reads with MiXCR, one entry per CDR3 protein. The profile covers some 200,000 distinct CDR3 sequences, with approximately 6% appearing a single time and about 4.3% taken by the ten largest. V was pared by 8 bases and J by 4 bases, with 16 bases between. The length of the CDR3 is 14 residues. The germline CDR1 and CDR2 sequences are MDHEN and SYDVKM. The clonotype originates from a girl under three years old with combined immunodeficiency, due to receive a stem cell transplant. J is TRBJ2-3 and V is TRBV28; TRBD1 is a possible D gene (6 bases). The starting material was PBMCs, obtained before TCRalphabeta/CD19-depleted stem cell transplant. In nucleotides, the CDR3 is TGTGCCAGCCTCACCGTCAGGGGACCAGATACGCAGTATTTT. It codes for CASLTVRGPDTQYF.